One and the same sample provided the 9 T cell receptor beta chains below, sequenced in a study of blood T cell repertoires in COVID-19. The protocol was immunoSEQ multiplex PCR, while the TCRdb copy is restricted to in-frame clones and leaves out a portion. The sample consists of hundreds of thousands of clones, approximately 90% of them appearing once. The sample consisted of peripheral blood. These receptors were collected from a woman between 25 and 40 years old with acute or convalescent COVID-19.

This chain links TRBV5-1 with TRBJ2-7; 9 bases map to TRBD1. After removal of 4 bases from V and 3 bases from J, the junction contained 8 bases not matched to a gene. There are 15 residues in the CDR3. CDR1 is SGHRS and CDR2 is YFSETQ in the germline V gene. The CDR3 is CASSLPETGGYEQYF. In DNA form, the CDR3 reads TGCGCCAGCAGCCTGCCCGAGACAGGGGGCTACGAGCAGTACTTC.

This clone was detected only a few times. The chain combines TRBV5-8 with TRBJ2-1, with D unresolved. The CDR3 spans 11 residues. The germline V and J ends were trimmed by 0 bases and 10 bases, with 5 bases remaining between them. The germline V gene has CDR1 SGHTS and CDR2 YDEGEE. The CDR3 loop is CASSLAFEQFF. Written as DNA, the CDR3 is TGTGCCAGCAGCTTGGCATTCGAGCAGTTCTTC.

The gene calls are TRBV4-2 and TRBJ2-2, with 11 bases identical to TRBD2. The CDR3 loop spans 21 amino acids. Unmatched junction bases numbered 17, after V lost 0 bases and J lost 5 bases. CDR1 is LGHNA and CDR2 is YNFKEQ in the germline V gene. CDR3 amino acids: CASSQDRGTAVLAGGTGELFF. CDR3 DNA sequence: TGTGCCAGCAGCCAAGATAGGGGCACGGCGGTATTAGCGGGGGGGACCGGGGAGCTGTTTTTT.

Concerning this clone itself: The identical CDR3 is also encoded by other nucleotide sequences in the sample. The CDR3 bases are TGCGCCAGCAGCTTGACAGGGGATACGCAGTATTTT. It codes for CASSLTGDTQYF. The chain recombines TRBV5-1 with TRBJ2-3; a weak D match, TRBD1 (6 bases). The CDR3 covers 12 residues. Per the germline V gene, CDR1 is SGHRS and CDR2 is YFSETQ. V lost 1 base and J lost 6, with 6 bases in between.

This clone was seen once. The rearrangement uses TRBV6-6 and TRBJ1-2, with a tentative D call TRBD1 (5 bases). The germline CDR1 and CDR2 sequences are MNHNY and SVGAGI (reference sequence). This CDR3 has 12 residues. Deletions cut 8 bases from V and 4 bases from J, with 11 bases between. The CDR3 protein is CASQGTAYGYTF. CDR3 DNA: TGTGCCAGCCAAGGGACTGCCTATGGCTACACCTTC.

This chain's CDR3 is CASRDRVNTGELFF. Here the CDR3 DNA reads TGCGCCAGCAGAGACAGGGTCAACACCGGGGAGCTGTTTTTT. The gene calls are TRBV10-1 and TRBJ2-2; 7 bases are a match to TRBD1. Trimming took 6 bases from V and 2 from J; bases not matched to a gene: 3. Germline CDR1 reads WNHNN; CDR2 reads SYGVQD (reference sequence). There are 14 residues in the CDR3.

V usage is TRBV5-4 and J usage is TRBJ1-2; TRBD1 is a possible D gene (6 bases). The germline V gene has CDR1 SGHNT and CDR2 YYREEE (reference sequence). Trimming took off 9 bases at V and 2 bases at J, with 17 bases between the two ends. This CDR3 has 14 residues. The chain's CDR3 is CATDDGTTNYGYTF. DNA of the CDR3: TGTGCCACTGACGACGGGACAACAAACTATGGCTACACCTTC.

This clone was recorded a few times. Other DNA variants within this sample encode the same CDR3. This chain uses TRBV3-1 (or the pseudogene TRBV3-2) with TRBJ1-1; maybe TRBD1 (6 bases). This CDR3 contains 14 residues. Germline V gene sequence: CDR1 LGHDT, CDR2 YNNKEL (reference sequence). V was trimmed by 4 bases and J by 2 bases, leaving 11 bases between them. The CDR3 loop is CASSPWTENTEAFF. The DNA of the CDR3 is TGTGCCAGCAGCCCGTGGACAGAAAACACTGAAGCTTTCTTT.

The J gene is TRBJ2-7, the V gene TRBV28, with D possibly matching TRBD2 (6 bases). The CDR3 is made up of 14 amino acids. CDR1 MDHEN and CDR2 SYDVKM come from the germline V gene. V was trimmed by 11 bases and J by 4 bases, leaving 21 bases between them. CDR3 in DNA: TGTGCCGCCCAGGAGGGCCTACCCCCTTACGAGCAGTACTTC. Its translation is CAAQEGLPPYEQYF. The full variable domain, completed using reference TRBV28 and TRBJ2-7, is DVKVTQSSRYLVKRTGEKVFLECVQDMDHENMFWYRQDPGLGLRLIYFSYDVKMKEKGDIPEGYSVSREKKERFSLILESASTNQTSMYLCAAQEGLPPYEQYFGPGTRLTVT.